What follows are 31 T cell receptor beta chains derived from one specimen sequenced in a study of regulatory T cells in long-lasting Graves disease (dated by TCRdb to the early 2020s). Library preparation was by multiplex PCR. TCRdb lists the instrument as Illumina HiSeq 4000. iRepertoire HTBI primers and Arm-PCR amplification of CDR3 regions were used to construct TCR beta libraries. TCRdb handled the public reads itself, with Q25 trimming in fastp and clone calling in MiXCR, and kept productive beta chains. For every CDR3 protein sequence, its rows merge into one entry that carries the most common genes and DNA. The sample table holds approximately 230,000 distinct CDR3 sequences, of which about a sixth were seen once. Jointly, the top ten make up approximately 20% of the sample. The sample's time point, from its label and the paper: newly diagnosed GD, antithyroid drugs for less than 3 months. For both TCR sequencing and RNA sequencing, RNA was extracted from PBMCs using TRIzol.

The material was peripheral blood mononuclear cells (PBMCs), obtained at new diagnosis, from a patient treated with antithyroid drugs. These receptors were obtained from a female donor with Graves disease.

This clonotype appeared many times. The CDR3 region is CSAGTGGTAFF. CDR3 sequence (DNA): TGCAGTGCTGGTACAGGGGGCACAGCTTTCTTT. V and J are TRBV20-1 and TRBJ1-1, with TRBD1 matching 9 bases. V lost 5 bases to trimming and J lost 10 bases; unmatched junction nucleotides: 5. This CDR3 has 11 residues. Germline CDR1 is DFQATT and CDR2 is SNEGSKA (reference sequence).

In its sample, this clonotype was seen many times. This chain's CDR3 is CSGTSGNTGELFF. The CDR3, as DNA: TGCAGTGGGACTAGCGGGAACACCGGGGAGCTGTTTTTT. This rearrangement joins TRBV20-1 to TRBJ2-2, with TRBD2 matching over 10 bases. This CDR3 has 13 amino acids. V dropped 7 bases and J dropped 1; count of bases not matched to a gene: 0. Germline V CDR1 and CDR2: DFQATT, SNEGSKA (reference sequence).

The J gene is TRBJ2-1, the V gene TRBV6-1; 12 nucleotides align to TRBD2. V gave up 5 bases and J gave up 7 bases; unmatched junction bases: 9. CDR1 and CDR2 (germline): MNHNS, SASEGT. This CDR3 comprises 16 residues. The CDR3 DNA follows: TGTGCCAGCAGTCGATACTACGGGACTAGCGGGAATGAGCAGTTCTTC. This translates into CASSRYYGTSGNEQFF.

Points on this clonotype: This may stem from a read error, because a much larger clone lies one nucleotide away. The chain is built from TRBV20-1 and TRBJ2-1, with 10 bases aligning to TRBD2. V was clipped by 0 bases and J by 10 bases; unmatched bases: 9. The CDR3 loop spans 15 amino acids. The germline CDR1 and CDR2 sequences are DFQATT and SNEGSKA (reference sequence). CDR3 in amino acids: CSARDLLAGTGEQFF. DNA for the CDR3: TGCAGTGCTAGAGATTTACTAGCGGGAACGGGCGAGCAGTTCTTC.

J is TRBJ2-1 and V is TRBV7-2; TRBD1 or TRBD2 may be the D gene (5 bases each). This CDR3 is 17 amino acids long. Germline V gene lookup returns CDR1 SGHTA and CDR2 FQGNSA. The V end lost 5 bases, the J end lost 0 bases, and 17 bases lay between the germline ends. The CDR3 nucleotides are TGTGCCAGCAGCAAGACCGGGACGGCGAGCTCCTACAATGAGCAGTTCTTC. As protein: CASSKTGTASSYNEQFF.

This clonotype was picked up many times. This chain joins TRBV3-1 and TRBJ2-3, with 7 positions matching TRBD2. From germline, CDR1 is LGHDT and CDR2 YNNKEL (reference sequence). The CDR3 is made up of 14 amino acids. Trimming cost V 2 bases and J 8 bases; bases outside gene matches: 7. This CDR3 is CASSQSTSWGTQYF. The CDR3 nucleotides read TGTGCCAGCAGCCAATCGACTAGCTGGGGTACGCAGTATTTT.

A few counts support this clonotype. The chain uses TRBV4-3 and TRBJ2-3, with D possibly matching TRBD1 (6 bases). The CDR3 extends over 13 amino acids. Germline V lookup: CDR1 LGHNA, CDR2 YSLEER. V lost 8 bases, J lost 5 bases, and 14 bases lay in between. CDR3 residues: CASGYRAGDTQYF. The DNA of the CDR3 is TGCGCCAGCGGATACAGGGCGGGAGATACGCAGTATTTT.

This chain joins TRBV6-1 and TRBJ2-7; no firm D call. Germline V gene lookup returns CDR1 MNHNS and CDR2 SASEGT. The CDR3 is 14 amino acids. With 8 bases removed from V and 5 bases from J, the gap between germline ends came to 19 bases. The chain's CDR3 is CASSPTILNHEQYF. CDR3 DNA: TGTGCCAGCTCCCCCACTATCCTAAACCACGAGCAGTACTTC.

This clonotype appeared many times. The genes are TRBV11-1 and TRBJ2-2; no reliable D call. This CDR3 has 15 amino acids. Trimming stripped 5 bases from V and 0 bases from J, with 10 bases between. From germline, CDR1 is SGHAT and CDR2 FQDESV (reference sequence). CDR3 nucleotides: TGTGCCAGCAGCCCAACCCCAACGAACACCGGGGAGCTGTTTTTT. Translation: CASSPTPTNTGELFF.

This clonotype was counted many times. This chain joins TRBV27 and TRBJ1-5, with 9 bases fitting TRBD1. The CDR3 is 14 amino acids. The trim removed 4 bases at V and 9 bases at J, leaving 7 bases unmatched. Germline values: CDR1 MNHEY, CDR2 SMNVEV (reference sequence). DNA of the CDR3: TGTGCCAGCAGTTCTACAGGGGGCGTGCGGCCCCAGCATTTT. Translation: CASSSTGGVRPQHF.

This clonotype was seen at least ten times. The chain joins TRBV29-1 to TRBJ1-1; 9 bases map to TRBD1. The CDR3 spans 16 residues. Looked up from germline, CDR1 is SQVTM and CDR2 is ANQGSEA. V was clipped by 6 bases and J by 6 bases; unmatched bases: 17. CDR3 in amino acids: CSVRGLGTGLGAEAFF. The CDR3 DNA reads TGCAGCGTCAGAGGGCTTGGGACAGGGCTCGGGGCTGAAGCTTTCTTT.

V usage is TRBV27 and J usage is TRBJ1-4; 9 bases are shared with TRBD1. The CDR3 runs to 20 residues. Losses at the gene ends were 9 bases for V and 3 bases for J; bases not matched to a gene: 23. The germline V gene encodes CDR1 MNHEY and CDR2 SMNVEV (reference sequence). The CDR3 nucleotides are TGTGCCAGAAGGGGTACCCGACTCCACAGGGGGCGTCGGTCTAATGAAAAACTGTTTTTT. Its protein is CARRGTRLHRGRRSNEKLFF.

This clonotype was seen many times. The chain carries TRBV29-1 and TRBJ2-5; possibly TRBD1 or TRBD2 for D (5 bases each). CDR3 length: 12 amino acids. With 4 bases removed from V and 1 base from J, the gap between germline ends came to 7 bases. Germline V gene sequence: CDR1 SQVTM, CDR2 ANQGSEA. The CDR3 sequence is CSVVGGQETQYF. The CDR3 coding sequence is TGCAGCGTTGTTGGGGGCCAAGAGACCCAGTACTTC.

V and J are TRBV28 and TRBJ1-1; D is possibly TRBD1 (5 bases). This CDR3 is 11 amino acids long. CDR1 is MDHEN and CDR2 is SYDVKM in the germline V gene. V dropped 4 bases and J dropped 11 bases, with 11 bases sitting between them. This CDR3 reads CASSSVGGAFF. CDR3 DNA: TGTGCCAGCAGTTCCGTGGGGGGTGCTTTCTTT.

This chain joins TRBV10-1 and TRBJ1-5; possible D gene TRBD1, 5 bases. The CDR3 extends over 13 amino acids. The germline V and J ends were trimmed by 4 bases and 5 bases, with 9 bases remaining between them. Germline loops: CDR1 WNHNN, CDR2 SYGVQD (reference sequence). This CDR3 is CASSGGTDQPQHF. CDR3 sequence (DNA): TGCGCCAGCAGTGGCGGGACGGATCAGCCCCAGCATTTT.

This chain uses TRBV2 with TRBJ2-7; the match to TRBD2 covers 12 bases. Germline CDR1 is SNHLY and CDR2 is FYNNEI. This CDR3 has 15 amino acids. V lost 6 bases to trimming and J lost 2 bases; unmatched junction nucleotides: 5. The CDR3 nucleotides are TGTGCCAGCAGGGATCGGACTAGCGGGGCCTACGAGCAGTACTTC. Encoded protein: CASRDRTSGAYEQYF.

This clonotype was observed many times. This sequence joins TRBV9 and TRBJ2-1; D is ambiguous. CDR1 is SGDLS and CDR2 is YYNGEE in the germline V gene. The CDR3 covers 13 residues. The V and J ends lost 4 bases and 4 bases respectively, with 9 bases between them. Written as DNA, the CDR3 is TGTGCCAGCAGCTTAGAGTTATACAATGAGCAGTTCTTC. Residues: CASSLELYNEQFF.

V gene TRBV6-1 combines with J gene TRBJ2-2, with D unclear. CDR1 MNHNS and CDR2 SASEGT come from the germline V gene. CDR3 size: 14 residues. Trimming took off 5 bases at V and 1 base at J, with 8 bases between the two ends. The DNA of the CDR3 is TGTGCCAGCAGTCCTTACGGGAACACCGGGGAGCTGTTTTTT. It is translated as CASSPYGNTGELFF.

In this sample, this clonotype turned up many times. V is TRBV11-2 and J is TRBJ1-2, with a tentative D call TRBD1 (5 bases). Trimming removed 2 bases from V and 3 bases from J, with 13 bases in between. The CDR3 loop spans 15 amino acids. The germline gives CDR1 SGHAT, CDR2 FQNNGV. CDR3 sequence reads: CASSLHARGDYGYTF. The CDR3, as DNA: TGTGCCAGCAGCTTACATGCTCGGGGGGACTATGGCTACACCTTC.

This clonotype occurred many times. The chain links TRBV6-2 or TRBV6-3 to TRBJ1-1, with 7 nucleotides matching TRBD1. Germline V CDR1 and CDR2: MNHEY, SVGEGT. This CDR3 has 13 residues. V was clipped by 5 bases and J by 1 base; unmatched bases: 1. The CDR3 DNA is TGTGCCAGCAGTGGGACAGAGAACACTGAAGCTTTCTTT. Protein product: CASSGTENTEAFF.

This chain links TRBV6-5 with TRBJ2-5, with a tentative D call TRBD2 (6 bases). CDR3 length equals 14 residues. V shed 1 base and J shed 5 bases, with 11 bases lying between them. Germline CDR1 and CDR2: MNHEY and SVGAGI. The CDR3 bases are TGTGCCAGCAGTTACTTGGAGGGACGGGAGACCCAGTACTTC. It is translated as CASSYLEGRETQYF.

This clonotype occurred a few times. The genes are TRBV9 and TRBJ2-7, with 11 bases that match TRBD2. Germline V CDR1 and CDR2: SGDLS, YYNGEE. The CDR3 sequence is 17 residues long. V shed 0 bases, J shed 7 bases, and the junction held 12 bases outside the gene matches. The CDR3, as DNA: TGTGCCAGCAGCGTAGAGGGGACTAGCGGAGGCTACAATGAGCAGTACTTC. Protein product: CASSVEGTSGGYNEQYF.

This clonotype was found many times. The CDR3 DNA follows: TGTGCCAGCAGTGAGTGGTCAGGGCCCTATGGCTACACCTTC. It translates to CASSEWSGPYGYTF. The chain combines TRBV2 with TRBJ1-2; weak D call: TRBD1 (5 bases). V lost 3 bases to trimming and J lost 4 bases, with 12 bases between them. The germline V gene has CDR1 SNHLY and CDR2 FYNNEI. The CDR3 runs to 14 residues.

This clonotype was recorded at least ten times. The CDR3 DNA reads as TGTGCCAGTACCCTATCAGATACGCAGTATTTT. This translates into CASTLSDTQYF. This chain connects TRBV19 to TRBJ2-3; no reliable D call. Germline V gene lookup returns CDR1 LNHDA and CDR2 SQIVND (reference sequence). The CDR3 is 11 residues long. Trimming took 7 bases from V and 4 from J, leaving 6 bases between them. The whole variable domain, filled in from reference TRBV19 and TRBJ2-3, reads DGGITQSPKYLFRKEGQNVTLSCEQNLNHDAMYWYRQDPGQGLRLIYYSQIVNDFQKGDIAEGYSVSREKKESFPLTVTSAQKNPTAFYLCASTLSDTQYFGPGTRLTVL.

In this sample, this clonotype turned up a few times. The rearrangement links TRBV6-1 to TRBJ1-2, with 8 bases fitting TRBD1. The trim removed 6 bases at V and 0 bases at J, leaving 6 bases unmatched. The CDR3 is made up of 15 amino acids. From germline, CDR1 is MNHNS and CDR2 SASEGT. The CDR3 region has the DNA TGTGCCAGCAGGACCAGGGGGCCAGCTAACTATGGCTACACCTTC. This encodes CASRTRGPANYGYTF.

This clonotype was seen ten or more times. CDR3 residues: CASTLQPWGMNTEAFF. The DNA for the CDR3 is TGTGCCAGCACCTTACAGCCCTGGGGGATGAACACTGAAGCTTTCTTT. This chain uses TRBV5-5 with TRBJ1-1; D is possibly TRBD1 (5 bases). This CDR3 has 16 residues. Per germline, CDR1 SGHKS and CDR2 YYEKEE (reference sequence). The V gene lost 6 bases and the J gene lost 0 bases, with 18 bases spanning the gap.

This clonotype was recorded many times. The CDR3 sequence: CASRPTSGSKGGTDTQYF. As DNA, the CDR3 is TGTGCCAGCAGACCAACTAGCGGGAGTAAGGGGGGCACAGATACGCAGTATTTT. This chain links TRBV6-1 with TRBJ2-3; the match to TRBD2 covers 11 bases. This CDR3 contains 18 residues. V was clipped by 6 bases and J by 1 base; unmatched bases: 12. In germline, CDR1 is MNHNS, CDR2 SASEGT.

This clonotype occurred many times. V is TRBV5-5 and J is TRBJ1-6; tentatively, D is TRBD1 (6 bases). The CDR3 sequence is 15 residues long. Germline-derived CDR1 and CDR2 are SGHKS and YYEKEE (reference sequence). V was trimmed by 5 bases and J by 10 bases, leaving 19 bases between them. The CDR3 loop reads CASRPGHTEGSPLHF. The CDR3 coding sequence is TGTGCCAGCAGGCCGGGACACACGGAAGGCTCACCCCTCCACTTT. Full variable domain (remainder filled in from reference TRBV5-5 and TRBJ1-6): DAGVTQSPTHLIKTRGQQVTLRCSPISGHKSVSWYQQVLGQGPQFIFQYYEKEERGRGNFPDRFSARQFPNYSSELNVNALLLGDSALYLCASRPGHTEGSPLHFGNGTRLTVT.

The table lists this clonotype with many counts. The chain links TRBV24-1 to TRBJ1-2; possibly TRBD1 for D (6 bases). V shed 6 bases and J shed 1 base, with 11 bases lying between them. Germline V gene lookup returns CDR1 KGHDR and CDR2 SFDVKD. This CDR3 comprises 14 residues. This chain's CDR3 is CATSLAGHNYGYTF. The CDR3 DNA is TGTGCCACCAGTTTAGCGGGACATAACTATGGCTACACCTTC.

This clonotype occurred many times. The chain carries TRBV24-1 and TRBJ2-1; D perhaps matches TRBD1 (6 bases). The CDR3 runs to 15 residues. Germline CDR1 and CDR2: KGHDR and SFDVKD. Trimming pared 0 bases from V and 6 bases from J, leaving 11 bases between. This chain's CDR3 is CATSDLSRGSNEQFF. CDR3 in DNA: TGTGCCACCAGTGATTTGTCCAGGGGAAGCAATGAGCAGTTCTTC.

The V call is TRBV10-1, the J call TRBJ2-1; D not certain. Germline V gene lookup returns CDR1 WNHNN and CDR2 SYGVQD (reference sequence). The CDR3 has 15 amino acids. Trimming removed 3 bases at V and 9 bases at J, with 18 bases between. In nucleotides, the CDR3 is TGCGCCAGCAGTGATTTTGGCGACCGATTGGGTGAGCAGTTCTTC. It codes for CASSDFGDRLGEQFF.